This paragraph reports one TCR beta chain. Its target is not known. The data belong to a study of T cell responses to AZD1222 COVID-19 vaccine. Only in-frame clones appear in the TCRdb table, and some are missing; sequencing was by immunoSEQ multiplex PCR. The sample carries about 150,000 clones, roughly nine tenths recorded once. Study findings and constraints: At study baseline, merely about 6 AZD1222 recipients were seropositive. The study found Spike-specific TCR breadth and depth rose after two AZD1222 doses.

This CDR3 spans 13 amino acids. V shed 6 bases and J shed 3 bases, with 12 bases lying between them. This specimen consisted of peripheral blood, obtained after recovery from COVID-19. The TCR was taken from an adult who had recovered from COVID-19. The V call is TRBV12-3 or TRBV12-4, the J call TRBJ2-7; tentatively, D is TRBD2 (7 bases). The CDR3 reads CASRGGARYEQYF. Here the CDR3 DNA reads TGTGCCAGCAGGGGGGGGGCTCGCTACGAGCAGTACTTC.